This T cell receptor (beta chain) was profiled in a study of T-cell reconstitution after alpha-beta-depleted transplantation in children. General study results and limits: From surviving recipient T cells and thymic progenitors came the high day-60 TCRbeta diversity observed in some patients. Alpha-beta T cells about two months after transplant reportedly derived from several hundred expanded graft clones. After one year, T-cell counts and TCRbeta diversity mostly came from new T cells.

The CDR3 length is 14 residues. Germline V gives CDR1 MNHEY, CDR2 SVGEGT. Deletions cut 1 base from V and 6 bases from J, with 10 bases between. The TCRbeta library incorporated unique molecular identifiers. TCRdb ran MiXCR on the PCR reads and lists one entry per CDR3 protein. The sample lists about 300,000 distinct CDR3 sequences; about a tenth were seen once. This clonotype was found many times. Its antigen is still unknown. The sequence derives from a boy less than two years old with acute myeloid leukemia, due to receive a stem cell transplant. This chain links TRBV6-2 or TRBV6-3 with TRBJ2-1; D may be TRBD1 (5 bases). The sample consisted of PBMCs, taken before TCRalphabeta/CD19-depleted stem cell transplant. CDR3 DNA: TGTGCCAGCAGTTACTACGGCAGGGCCAATGAGCAGTTCTTC. It is translated as CASSYYGRANEQFF.